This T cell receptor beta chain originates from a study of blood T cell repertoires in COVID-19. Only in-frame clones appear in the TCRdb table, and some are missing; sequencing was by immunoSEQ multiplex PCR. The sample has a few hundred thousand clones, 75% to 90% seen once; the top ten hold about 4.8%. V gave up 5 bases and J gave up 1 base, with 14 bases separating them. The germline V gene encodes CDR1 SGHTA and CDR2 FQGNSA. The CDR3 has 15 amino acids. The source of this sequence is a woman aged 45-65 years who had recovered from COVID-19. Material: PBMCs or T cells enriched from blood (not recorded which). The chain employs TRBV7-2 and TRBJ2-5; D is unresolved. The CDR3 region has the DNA TGTGCCAGCAGCCCAGACATGATATCCCAAGAGACCCAGTACTTC. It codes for CASSPDMISQETQYF. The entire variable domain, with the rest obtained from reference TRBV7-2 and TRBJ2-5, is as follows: GAGVSQSPSNKVTEKGKDVELRCDPISGHTALYWYRQSLGQGLEFLIYFQGNSAPDKSGLPSDRFSAERTGGSVSTLTIQRTQQEDSAVYLCASSPDMISQETQYFGPGTRLLVL.